The 21 T cell receptor beta chains given below trace back to one sample, sequenced in a study of cytomegalovirus exposure and HLA in healthy donors. The PCR had 60 Vbeta and 13 Jbeta primers. Using immunoSEQ multiplex PCR, the repertoire was profiled, and TCRdb retains in-frame clones only, with some absent. The sample includes about 140,000 clones, roughly 80% of them seen just once. Input material: PBMCs. Receptors were obtained from a woman aged 45-59 years in good health and CMV-seropositive.

The chain links TRBV28 to TRBJ1-4, with 9 bases aligning to TRBD1. The CDR3 sequence is 15 residues long. With 9 bases clipped from V and 5 bases from J, the junction kept 10 bases outside the gene matches. Germline CDR1 MDHEN, CDR2 SYDVKM. CDR3 in amino acids: CASGSGGTGNEKLFF. The CDR3 DNA is TGTGCCAGTGGGTCGGGAGGGACAGGGAATGAAAAACTGTTTTTT.

V gene TRBV5-5 combines with J gene TRBJ1-4; perhaps TRBD1 as D (6 bases). Trimming stripped 4 bases from V and 5 bases from J, with 9 bases between. Germline-derived CDR1 and CDR2 are SGHKS and YYEKEE (reference sequence). CDR3 length: 13 residues. CDR3 DNA: TGTGCCAGCAGCGGGGACACCAATGAAAAACTGTTTTTT. It specifies CASSGDTNEKLFF.

The rearrangement links TRBV7-9 to TRBJ1-1; weak D call: TRBD1 (6 bases). The CDR3 has 15 amino acids. Trimming left V 4 bases short and J 4 bases short, with 16 bases between. Germline CDR1 and CDR2: SEHNR and FQNEAQ (reference sequence). The CDR3 sequence is CASSSLRRGGTEAFF. The CDR3 region has the DNA TGTGCCAGCAGCTCACTTCGAAGGGGGGGCACTGAAGCTTTCTTT.

In its sample, this clone was seen once. This rearrangement joins TRBV4-1 to TRBJ2-4; 8 nucleotides match TRBD1. The CDR3 loop spans 14 amino acids. The germline CDR1 and CDR2 sequences are MGHRA and YSYEKL. Unmatched junction bases numbered 3, after V lost 1 base and J lost 7 bases. The CDR3 spells CASSQVTGVNIQYF. The CDR3 DNA reads as TGCGCCAGCAGCCAAGTGACAGGGGTTAACATTCAGTACTTC.

This clone was found once. The V call is TRBV9, the J call TRBJ1-2, with 9 bases that match TRBD1. The CDR3 runs to 19 residues. V lost 3 bases to trimming and J lost 2 bases; unmatched junction nucleotides: 17. Germline assignment: CDR1 SGDLS and CDR2 YYNGEE. The CDR3 reads CASSGWDRVLKNDNYGYTF. The CDR3 DNA is TGTGCCAGCAGCGGATGGGACAGGGTACTTAAAAACGACAACTATGGCTACACCTTC.

This sequence joins TRBV27 and TRBJ2-2; 10 bases map to TRBD1. The V and J ends lost 5 bases and 5 bases, in that order; junction bases with no gene match: 8. The CDR3 sequence is 16 residues long. Per the germline V gene, CDR1 is MNHEY and CDR2 is SMNVEV (reference sequence). CDR3 amino acids: CASSTSGQGYTGELFF. The CDR3 nucleotides read TGTGCCAGCAGTACCTCGGGACAGGGGTATACCGGGGAGCTGTTTTTT.

This clone was observed once. The CDR3 region has the DNA TGTGCCAGCAGTGCCCTCGGGGGGACTGAAGCTTTCTTT. Its protein product is CASSALGGTEAFF. The chain carries TRBV9 and TRBJ1-1, with D perhaps matching TRBD1 (5 bases). From germline, CDR1 is SGDLS and CDR2 YYNGEE. The V end lost 5 bases, the J end lost 5 bases, and 13 bases lay between the germline ends. CDR3 length: 13 amino acids.

This clone came up a few times. The chain links TRBV10-3 to TRBJ2-1, with 9 bases matching TRBD2. The CDR3 has 17 residues. V trimming: 0 bases; J trimming: 3 bases; junction bases outside the gene matches: 6. Germline V gives CDR1 ENHRY, CDR2 SYGVKD. The CDR3 coding sequence is TGTGCCATCAGTGAGTCCGAGGCTAGCGGGGACTACAATGAGCAGTTCTTC. Translating gives CAISESEASGDYNEQFF.

This clone was recorded a few times. The chain employs TRBV5-1 and TRBJ1-1; D is uncertain. V lost 2 bases, J lost 4 bases, and 18 bases lay in between. The germline V gene encodes CDR1 SGHRS and CDR2 YFSETQ. The CDR3 contains 16 residues. CDR3 amino acids: CASSFKAGFGTTEAFF. Written as DNA, the CDR3 is TGCGCCAGCAGCTTTAAGGCGGGGTTCGGAACCACTGAAGCTTTCTTT. Combining the CDR3 with reference TRBV5-1 and TRBJ1-1 gives the whole variable domain KAGVTQTPRYLIKTRGQQVTLSCSPISGHRSVSWYQQTPGQGLQFLFEYFSETQRNKGNFPGRFSGRQFSNSRSEMNVSTLELGDSALYLCASSFKAGFGTTEAFFGQGTRLTVV.

This chain joins TRBV30 and TRBJ2-5, with D possibly TRBD1 on 6 matching bases. The CDR3 is 13 amino acids. Trimming cost V 5 bases and J 3 bases, with 13 bases left between them. Germline V gene lookup returns CDR1 GTSNPN and CDR2 SVGIG (reference sequence). CDR3 sequence: CAWGRGTKETQYF. CDR3 nucleotides: TGTGCCTGGGGTAGAGGGACAAAAGAGACCCAGTACTTC.

The genes are TRBV18 and TRBJ1-2; tentative D call: TRBD1 (6 bases). This CDR3 is built from 14 residues. Trimming cost V 4 bases and J 0 bases, with 9 bases left between them. Germline V gene sequence: CDR1 KGHSH, CDR2 LQKENI. In DNA form, the CDR3 reads TGTGCCAGCTCACTCGGGACACCTAACTATGGCTACACCTTC. Protein sequence: CASSLGTPNYGYTF.

This clone was observed a handful of times. The sample contains more than one DNA sequence encoding this CDR3. The chain has TRBV28 and TRBJ1-5; the match to TRBD1 covers 11 bases. Trimming removed 6 bases from V and 4 bases from J; junction bases left unmatched: 5. Germline-derived CDR1 and CDR2 are MDHEN and SYDVKM. CDR3 length equals 15 residues. The CDR3: CASRWGQGGNQPQHF. The CDR3 coding sequence is TGTGCCAGCAGGTGGGGACAGGGGGGAAATCAGCCCCAGCATTTT. The full variable domain, in which reference TRBV28 and TRBJ1-5 provide the parts outside the CDR3, is DVKVTQSSRYLVKRTGEKVFLECVQDMDHENMFWYRQDPGLGLRLIYFSYDVKMKEKGDIPEGYSVSREKKERFSLILESASTNQTSMYLCASRWGQGGNQPQHFGDGTRLSIL.

This chain joins TRBV4-3 and TRBJ2-7; the D is unclear. Trimming shortened V by 1 base and J by 4 bases, and 14 bases separated the two germline ends. The germline V gene has CDR1 LGHNA and CDR2 YSLEER. CDR3 length equals 15 residues. The CDR3 is CASSQASTRLYEQYF. Here the CDR3 DNA reads TGCGCCAGCAGCCAAGCGTCTACGAGACTTTACGAGCAGTACTTC.

The rearrangement uses TRBV30 and TRBJ2-7; no reliable D call. The length of the CDR3 is 11 residues. Between the trimmed V and J ends, which lost 2 bases and 2 bases, there was a span of 4 bases. The germline gives CDR1 GTSNPN, CDR2 SVGIG (reference sequence). The CDR3 is CAWSTAYEQYF. CDR3 nucleotide sequence: TGTGCCTGGAGTACGGCCTACGAGCAGTACTTC.

The chain joins TRBV25-1 to TRBJ2-7, with D possibly matching TRBD1 (5 bases). V was pared by 5 bases and J by 2 bases, with 19 bases between. CDR1 and CDR2 (germline): MGHDK, SYGVNS. This CDR3 is built from 16 residues. The CDR3 sequence is CASSPPGARVAYEQYF. The CDR3, as DNA: TGTGCCAGCAGTCCCCCAGGTGCCAGGGTGGCCTACGAGCAGTACTTC.

The chain links TRBV6-5 to TRBJ1-5, with a weak D call TRBD1 (6 bases). The V gene lost 7 bases and the J gene lost 7 bases, with 14 bases spanning the gap. Looked up from germline, CDR1 is MNHEY and CDR2 is SVGAGI. This CDR3 has 13 amino acids. The CDR3 protein is CASTTGISQPQHF. CDR3 bases: TGTGCCAGCACGACAGGTATATCCCAGCCCCAGCATTTT.

The chain combines TRBV5-1 with TRBJ1-1, with TRBD1 matching over 7 bases. The V segment lost 4 bases and the J segment 5 bases; nucleotides outside the gene matches: 8. Germline lookup yields CDR1 SGHRS and CDR2 YFSETQ. This CDR3 has 14 residues. CDR3 amino acids: CASSARTGGTEAFF. The CDR3 DNA reads as TGCGCCAGCAGCGCCCGGACAGGAGGGACTGAAGCTTTCTTT.

The chain joins TRBV5-1 to TRBJ2-7, with D possibly matching TRBD1 (6 bases). The CDR3 consists of 12 residues. Looked up from germline, CDR1 is SGHRS and CDR2 is YFSETQ. The V end lost 2 bases, the J end lost 4 bases, and 7 bases lay between the germline ends. The CDR3 loop reads CASSLGQYEQYF. As DNA, the CDR3 is TGCGCCAGCAGCTTAGGACAGTACGAGCAGTACTTC.

The chain carries TRBV4-1 and TRBJ2-3, with D perhaps TRBD2 (6 bases). Trimming pared 1 base from V and 1 base from J, leaving 9 bases between. The germline V gene has CDR1 MGHRA and CDR2 YSYEKL. The CDR3 extends over 15 amino acids. The CDR3 sequence: CASSQVSGGTDTQYF. The CDR3 bases are TGCGCCAGCAGCCAAGTATCGGGGGGCACAGATACGCAGTATTTT.

The chain carries TRBV4-1 and TRBJ1-2; TRBD1 matches 10 bases. With V trimmed by 2 bases and J by 4 bases, 4 bases remained unmatched. CDR1 is MGHRA, CDR2 YSYEKL, per germline. The CDR3 length is 15 residues. DNA for the CDR3: TGCGCCAGCAGCCAACCGGGACAGGGGCTCTATGGCTACACCTTC. This translates into CASSQPGQGLYGYTF.

This clone has only a few counts. This sequence joins TRBV5-4 and TRBJ2-5; 10 bases are a match to TRBD1. The junction had 5 bases not matched to a gene; V was cut back by 4 bases and J by 5 bases. The CDR3 covers 14 residues. Germline V lookup: CDR1 SGHNT, CDR2 YYREEE (reference sequence). CDR3 bases: TGTGCCAGCAGCGGTGACAGGGGGCTTGAGACCCAGTACTTC. The encoded protein is CASSGDRGLETQYF.